The clone carrying this TCR beta chain appeared once. What it recognizes is unknown. Germline V gene sequence: CDR1 SGDLS, CDR2 YYNGEE. Trimming stripped 4 bases from V and 0 bases from J, with 8 bases between. The CDR3 is made up of 15 amino acids. Sequenced by immunoSEQ multiplex PCR; TCRdb stores in-frame clones only, minus some. The data hold approximately 75,000 clones, with under 95% observed a single time. The data were taken from a study of OX40 agonist ivuxolimab in advanced cancers. The wider study: Anti-PD-1, anti-PD-L1 or anti-CTLA-4 therapy given earlier was allowed, and over 35% had some.

Study findings and constraints: Among the nonresponders, some also had low normalized T-cell clonal expansion. Expanded clones were, on average, more numerous among CD8+ T cells than CD4+.

The sequencing here drew on CD4+ or CD8+ T cells sorted from blood, taken in a trial of the OX40 agonist ivuxolimab. The chain joins TRBV9 to TRBJ2-6; D unclear. This receptor was taken from an adult with an advanced solid tumor such as melanoma, head and neck, liver or kidney cancer. This chain's CDR3 is CASSTFGSGANVLTF. The CDR3 DNA is TGTGCCAGCAGCACCTTCGGCTCTGGGGCCAACGTCCTGACTTTC.